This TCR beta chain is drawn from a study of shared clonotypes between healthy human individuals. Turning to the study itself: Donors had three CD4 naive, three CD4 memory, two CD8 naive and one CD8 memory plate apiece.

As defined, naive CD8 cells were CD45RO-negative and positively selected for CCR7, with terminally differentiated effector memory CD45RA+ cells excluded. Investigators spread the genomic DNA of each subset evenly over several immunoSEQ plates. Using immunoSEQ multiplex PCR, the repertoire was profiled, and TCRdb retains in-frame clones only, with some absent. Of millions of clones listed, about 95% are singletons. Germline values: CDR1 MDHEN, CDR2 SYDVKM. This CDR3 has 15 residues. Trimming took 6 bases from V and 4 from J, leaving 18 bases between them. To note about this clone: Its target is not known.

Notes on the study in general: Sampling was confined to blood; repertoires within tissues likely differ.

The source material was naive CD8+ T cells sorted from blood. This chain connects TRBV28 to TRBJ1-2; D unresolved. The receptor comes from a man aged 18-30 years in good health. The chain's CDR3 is CASSSKVQRIYGYTF. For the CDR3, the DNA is TGTGCCAGCAGCTCGAAGGTACAGCGGATCTATGGCTACACCTTC.